These T cell receptor beta chains were read from a single sample in a study of molecular identifiers for immune sequencing clone quantification. TCRdb re-called the PCR reads through MiXCR, storing one row per CDR3 protein. The sample yields approximately 550,000 distinct CDR3 sequences, about a quarter seen once. What was sequenced was naive CD8+ T cells from blood, with Jurkat cell RNA spiked in. Receptor source: a human donor in good health. Some libraries in this study had Jurkat cell RNA spiked in. CDR3s leave out the opening cysteine and the closing phenylalanine or tryptophan. Fields, in order: CDR3 length, V gene, CDR3 protein.

11	TRBV30	AWSVLLGDEQF
10	TRBV27	ASSFQGQEQY
16	TRBV11-2	ASSLMGPILYSNQPQH
14	TRBV7-3	ASSLYPGGSNSPLH
14	TRBV19	ASSPDSQSSYNEQF
9	TRBV7-8	ASSFGSETF
12	TRBV4-1	ASSQDTGDTEAF
13	TRBV20-1	SARGPQGADTEAF
12	TRBV9	ASSVELQGGEQY
7	TRBV7-4	ASTPVLF
9	TRBV5-1	ASSQIGELF
13	TRBV7-8	ASSPGQGLNYGYT
13	TRBV5-5	ASSKPPSGSYEQY
14	TRBV4-3	AGSQVGGQGRREQY
13	TRBV27	ASSWRGGSYNGQF
12	TRBV30	AWQWAWGDTEAF
15	TRBV14	ASSQTQLAGIQETQY
14	TRBV12-3/TRBV12-4	ASTPLRSRSTDTQY
13	TRBV7-2	ASSLGPGDYNEQF
9	TRBV2	ASSELQGSY
11	TRBV9	ASTPITTDTQY
13	TRBV5-1	ASRRGNSGANVLT
14	TRBV4-1	ASRPDSGTASYAQY
11	TRBV13	ASSIGLAAEQF
14	TRBV27	ASSLSSGDLYNEQF
11	TRBV7-9	ARDSSMNTEAF
13	TRBV27	ASRLGLAVTDTQY
11	TRBV7-9	TSSYRGTDTQY
12	TRBV7-9	ASRTEYGNTEAF
11	TRBV27	ASRHQIAYEQY
11	TRBV27	ASSINRVQPQH
11	TRBV2	ASRTNAQEPQY
10	TRBV19	ASSIGFREQF
12	TRBV20-1	SARVTGGIAEAF
13	TRBV4-3	ASSQDTAGPDTQY
12	TRBV14	ASSQRNSADTQY
12	TRBV19	ASGQDGPRYGYT
11	TRBV2	ANGQGIGTEAF
13	TRBV28	ASSWASDIADTQY
13	TRBV28	ASSIAESSYNEQF
11	TRBV18	ASSPPITDTQY
12	TRBV27	ASSRGLNQETQY
12	TRBV6-6	ASSYLQGGTEAF
11	TRBV27	AAALVAKNIQY
12	TRBV4-1	ASSQFRANYGYT
13	TRBV7-2	ASSSVPGWGQPQH
16	TRBV4-3	ASSPPLGGLLSNQPQH
15	TRBV27	ASRSLAGSGSTDTQY
15	TRBV7-9	ASSARKGTSSNEKLF
11	TRBV2	ASGPQGTTEAF
16	TRBV20-1	SARSPGQGPGRGSPLH